The 21 T cell receptor beta chains presented below share a single source sample, sequenced in a study of cytomegalovirus exposure and HLA in healthy donors. PCR was performed using 60 Vbeta and 13 Jbeta primers. Profiled with immunoSEQ multiplex PCR; TCRdb holds only in-frame clones, not every one. This sample carries under 200,000 clones, around 69% of them seen once, and the ten largest clones take approximately 3%. Sequencing was done on a sample of PBMCs. All receptors derive from a woman younger than 45 in good health and CMV-seronegative.

Only one count was recorded for this clone. The CDR3 DNA sequence: TGCAGCGTTGAAGACACCCAGGTAAAGGCTTTCTTT. This gives the protein CSVEDTQVKAFF. V gene TRBV29-1 combines with J gene TRBJ1-1, with D unclear. The V gene lost 0 bases and the J gene lost 11 bases, with 13 bases spanning the gap. Germline V lookup: CDR1 SQVTM, CDR2 ANQGSEA. This CDR3 contains 12 residues.

The J gene is TRBJ2-2, the V gene TRBV13; D remains ambiguous. CDR1 PRHDT and CDR2 FYEKMQ come from the germline V gene (reference sequence). The CDR3 has 14 amino acids. Trimming took off 5 bases at V and 9 bases at J, with 16 bases between the two ends. The CDR3 region has the DNA TGTGCCAGCAGCCCTACCCTAGATTCCAGGGAGCTGTTTTTT. Protein sequence: CASSPTLDSRELFF.

This clone appeared a few times. This chain joins TRBV14 and TRBJ2-5; 10 nucleotides agree with TRBD1. The J segment lost 4 bases and the V segment lost 4 bases, leaving 15 bases of the junction unmatched. The length of the CDR3 is 18 residues. Germline V gives CDR1 SGHDN, CDR2 FVKESK. The DNA of the CDR3 is TGTGCCAGCAGCCGGGGACAGGGGTTATCATTTACGATAGAGACCCAGTACTTC. Translated, it gives CASSRGQGLSFTIETQYF.

This chain connects TRBV11-2 to TRBJ1-5, with D possibly being TRBD1 (5 bases). This CDR3 is 14 amino acids long. Trimming stripped 2 bases from V and 4 bases from J, with 9 bases between. The germline V gene encodes CDR1 SGHAT and CDR2 FQNNGV. CDR3 bases: TGTGCCAGCAGCTTATCAGGGTTGAATCAGCCCCAGCATTTT. Protein sequence: CASSLSGLNQPQHF.

The chain couples TRBV7-9 to TRBJ2-3; tentatively, D is TRBD1 (6 bases). CDR1 and CDR2 (germline): SEHNR, FQNEAQ (reference sequence). This CDR3 is built from 16 residues. The ends were cut back, 6 bases at V and 5 bases at J, with 21 bases in the middle. CDR3 coding DNA: TGTGCCAGCAGTCCCAACAGGGAAATGGTAGAAGATACGCAGTATTTT. Its translation is CASSPNREMVEDTQYF.

This chain joins TRBV6-6 and TRBJ2-2; tentative D call: TRBD1 (5 bases). The CDR3 totals 14 residues. Per the germline V gene, CDR1 is MNHNY and CDR2 is SVGAGI (reference sequence). Between the trimmed V and J ends, which lost 7 bases and 0 bases, there was a span of 9 bases. DNA of the CDR3: TGTGCCAGCACCGACAGTGCGAACACCGGGGAGCTGTTTTTT. Translated, it gives CASTDSANTGELFF.

The chain combines TRBV2 with TRBJ1-5; TRBD1 agrees at 10 bases. From germline, CDR1 is SNHLY and CDR2 FYNNEI. This CDR3 has 17 residues. After removal of 0 bases from V and 3 bases from J, the junction contained 5 bases not matched to a gene. As DNA, the CDR3 is TGTGCCAGCAGTGAAGCTCGGGACAGGGGATACAATCAGCCCCAGCATTTT. Protein product: CASSEARDRGYNQPQHF.

The chain has TRBV5-6 and TRBJ1-2; a weak D match, TRBD1 (6 bases). The CDR3 runs 15 residues. The V gene's germline CDR1 is SGHDT and CDR2 YYEEEE. Trimming took 5 bases from V and 4 from J, leaving 18 bases between them. The CDR3 DNA is TGTGCCAGCAGTCCCGGCAGGGGTATTTTCTATGGCTACACCTTC. Its translation: CASSPGRGIFYGYTF.

The V call is TRBV9, the J call TRBJ2-1; TRBD2 matches at 10 bases. Per germline, CDR1 SGDLS and CDR2 YYNGEE. The CDR3 totals 15 residues. With 5 bases clipped from V and 4 bases from J, the junction kept 6 bases outside the gene matches. The CDR3 DNA reads as TGTGCCAGCAGTCTAGCGGGAGCGGATTACAATGAGCAGTTCTTC. Translated, it gives CASSLAGADYNEQFF. The variable domain in full, with the rest retrieved from reference TRBV9 and TRBJ2-1, is DSGVTQTPKHLITATGQRVTLRCSPRSGDLSVYWYQQSLDQGLQFLIQYYNGEERAKGNILERFSAQQFPDLHSELNLSSLELGDSALYFCASSLAGADYNEQFFGPGTRLTVL.

The chain recombines TRBV5-4 with TRBJ2-1, with 7 nucleotides matching TRBD2. CDR3 length: 14 amino acids. Germline V gives CDR1 SGHNT, CDR2 YYREEE (reference sequence). V shed 4 bases, J shed 4 bases, and the junction held 5 bases outside the gene matches. CDR3 sequence: CASSVGGGYNEQFF. CDR3 nucleotides: TGTGCCAGCAGCGTGGGGGGGGGTTACAATGAGCAGTTCTTC.

This clone was detected a few times. The chain employs TRBV28 and TRBJ1-3, with 7 bases matching TRBD1. With V trimmed by 6 bases and J by 0 bases, 2 bases remained unmatched. This CDR3 comprises 14 residues. Germline V gene sequence: CDR1 MDHEN, CDR2 SYDVKM. For the CDR3, the DNA is TGTGCCAGCAGGGGGACAGTCTCTGGAAACACCATATATTTT. Translating gives CASRGTVSGNTIYF.

This chain joins TRBV6-6 and TRBJ1-2; 12 bases fit TRBD1. Losses at the gene ends were 2 bases for V and 7 bases for J; bases not matched to a gene: 5. The germline V gene encodes CDR1 MNHNY and CDR2 SVGAGI (reference sequence). This CDR3 spans 15 amino acids. For the CDR3, the DNA is TGTGCCAGCAGTTACCCGGGACAGGGGGCCTCTGGCTACACCTTC. As protein: CASSYPGQGASGYTF.

V gene TRBV11-2 combines with J gene TRBJ1-2; D is ambiguous. Germline CDR1 and CDR2: SGHAT and FQNNGV. The germline V and J ends were trimmed by 3 bases and 7 bases, with 12 bases remaining between them. This CDR3 contains 13 residues. The CDR3 sequence: CASSFRDLTGYTF. CDR3 nucleotides: TGTGCCAGCAGCTTCCGGGATTTGACTGGCTACACCTTC.

As DNA, the CDR3 is TGTGCCAGCAGCCCCGGATTAGCGGGAGGTTTCTACGAGCAGTACTTC. Translated, it gives CASSPGLAGGFYEQYF. The chain combines TRBV5-8 with TRBJ2-7; 10 bases are shared with TRBD2. V lost 4 bases, J lost 3 bases, and 10 bases stayed unmatched. The germline V gene has CDR1 SGHTS and CDR2 YDEGEE. This CDR3 is 16 amino acids long.

The chain is built from TRBV2 and TRBJ2-5; D possibly corresponds to TRBD1 (6 bases). CDR3 length: 17 amino acids. Deletions cut 1 base from V and 2 bases from J, with 17 bases between. Per the germline V gene, CDR1 is SNHLY and CDR2 is FYNNEI. The CDR3 DNA reads TGTGCCAGCAGTGAAGAAGAGCCCTGGACAGATCAAGAGACCCAGTACTTC. Its protein is CASSEEEPWTDQETQYF. Using reference TRBV2 and TRBJ2-5 for the parts outside the CDR3, the full variable domain is EPEVTQTPSHQVTQMGQEVILRCVPISNHLYFYWYRQILGQKVEFLVSFYNNEISEKSEIFDDQFSVERPDGSNFTLKIRSTKLEDSAMYFCASSEEEPWTDQETQYFGPGTRLLVL.

This chain links TRBV6-5 with TRBJ2-7, with a possible D match to TRBD2 (6 bases). This CDR3 has 11 residues. V shed 10 bases and J shed 3 bases, with 10 bases lying between them. Per the germline V gene, CDR1 is MNHEY and CDR2 is SVGAGI. CDR3 in amino acids: CATSRDYEQYF. In DNA form, the CDR3 reads TGTGCCACCTCGCGGGACTACGAGCAGTACTTC.

The rearrangement joins TRBV9 to TRBJ2-7; TRBD2 agrees at 7 bases. V lost 0 bases and J lost 2; bases outside the gene matches: 5. The CDR3 extends over 15 amino acids. Germline lookup yields CDR1 SGDLS and CDR2 YYNGEE. Written as DNA, the CDR3 is TGTGCCAGCAGCGTAGGAGGGCTAGCGGCCTACGAGCAGTACTTC. It codes for CASSVGGLAAYEQYF.

The chain couples TRBV6-1 to TRBJ1-2; 11 nucleotides agree with TRBD1. The CDR3 is 14 amino acids. Germline V gene sequence: CDR1 MNHNS, CDR2 SASEGT. V lost 6 bases to trimming and J lost 5 bases; unmatched junction nucleotides: 5. For the CDR3, the DNA is TGTGCCAGCAGGGGGACAGGGGGAGGATATGGCTACACCTTC. Residues: CASRGTGGGYGYTF.

The CDR3 sequence is CASSGQGGQDTQYF. As DNA, the CDR3 is TGTGCCAGCAGTGGACAGGGCGGTCAAGATACGCAGTATTTT. This chain uses TRBV7-9 with TRBJ2-3; TRBD1 matches 8 bases. V shed 6 bases, J shed 5 bases, and the junction held 7 bases outside the gene matches. Germline V lookup: CDR1 SEHNR, CDR2 FQNEAQ (reference sequence). The CDR3 length is 14 residues. The full variable domain, its missing parts supplied by reference TRBV7-9 and TRBJ2-3, is DTGVSQNPRHKITKRGQNVTFRCDPISEHNRLYWYRQTLGQGPEFLTYFQNEAQLEKSRLLSDRFSAERPKGSFSTLEIQRTEQGDSAMYLCASSGQGGQDTQYFGPGTRLTVL.

The genes are TRBV5-5 and TRBJ1-4, with D possibly matching TRBD1 (6 bases). The ends were cut back, 5 bases at V and 4 bases at J, with 21 bases in the middle. This CDR3 comprises 17 residues. Germline V CDR1 and CDR2: SGHKS, YYEKEE (reference sequence). CDR3 nucleotides: TGTGCCAGCAGTTCGCGCCGGGGGGCAGGCGGTAATGAAAAACTGTTTTTT. It translates to CASSSRRGAGGNEKLFF. The entire variable domain, with the rest obtained from reference TRBV5-5 and TRBJ1-4, is as follows: DAGVTQSPTHLIKTRGQQVTLRCSPISGHKSVSWYQQVLGQGPQFIFQYYEKEERGRGNFPDRFSARQFPNYSSELNVNALLLGDSALYLCASSSRRGAGGNEKLFFGSGTQLSVL.

The chain links TRBV4-1 to TRBJ1-4; TRBD1 matches at 7 bases. CDR1 MGHRA and CDR2 YSYEKL come from the germline V gene. Germline trimming cut 1 base from V and 4 bases from J; bases unmatched to any gene: 6. The CDR3 sequence is 16 residues long. The CDR3 protein is CASSQGVTGINEKLFF. CDR3 DNA sequence: TGCGCCAGCAGCCAAGGGGTGACAGGGATTAATGAAAAACTGTTTTTT.